What follows are 8 T cell receptor beta chains derived from one specimen sequenced in a study of OX40 agonist ivuxolimab in advanced cancers. The data were produced by immunoSEQ multiplex PCR, yet TCRdb's version contains in-frame clones alone and is incomplete. Here the sample spans 22,000 or so clones, about 82% being singletons. The specimen was CD4+ or CD8+ T cells sorted from blood, collected in a trial of the OX40 agonist ivuxolimab. Every receptor here comes from an adult with an advanced solid tumor such as melanoma, head and neck, liver or kidney cancer.

The V call is TRBV1, the J call TRBJ2-5. TRBV1 is a known pseudogene. The CDR3 length is 17 residues. The CDR3 DNA reads as TGCACCAGCGAAGCCGGGGGCCGACAGGTCCCACAAGAGACCCAGTACTTC. Protein: CTSEAGGRQVPQETQYF.

This clone has just a few counts. The chain has TRBV28 and TRBJ1-3; D might be TRBD1 (5 bases). The CDR3 runs to 13 residues. In germline, CDR1 is MDHEN, CDR2 SYDVKM. The germline V and J ends were trimmed by 6 bases and 3 bases, with 9 bases remaining between them. The CDR3 sequence is CASRRTFGNTIYF. For the CDR3, the DNA is TGTGCCAGCAGAAGGACATTTGGAAACACCATATATTTT.

The V gene is TRBV7-9, the J gene TRBJ2-1; no reliable D call. This CDR3 region has 12 residues. Germline V gene sequence: CDR1 SEHNR, CDR2 FQNEAQ (reference sequence). Between the trimmed V and J ends, which lost 5 bases and 9 bases, there was a span of 11 bases. The CDR3 coding sequence is TGTGCCAGCAGCAGAAGGGAAAGTGAGCAGTTCTTC. Its protein is CASSRRESEQFF.

The V call is TRBV4-1, the J call TRBJ2-5; D gene ambiguous. The V and J ends lost 4 bases and 5 bases respectively, with 8 bases between them. Germline-derived CDR1 and CDR2 are MGHRA and YSYEKL. The CDR3 is made up of 12 amino acids. The CDR3 loop reads CASSLQGETQYF. CDR3 DNA: TGCGCCAGCAGCCTCCAAGGGGAGACCCAGTACTTC.

This chain uses TRBV4-3 with TRBJ2-7; possibly TRBD1 or TRBD2 for D (5 bases each). Trimming cost V 4 bases and J 5 bases, with 12 bases left between them. CDR3 length: 13 residues. Germline V lookup: CDR1 LGHNA, CDR2 YSLEER. For the CDR3, the DNA is TGCGCCAGCAGCCTTAGGGTGGGGGACGAGCAGTACTTC. This encodes CASSLRVGDEQYF.

The chain employs TRBV4-1 and TRBJ2-2, with unresolved D. Germline V gene sequence: CDR1 MGHRA, CDR2 YSYEKL. The CDR3 length is 11 residues. The V end was cut by 7 bases, the J end by 5 bases, with 5 bases between. The CDR3 DNA reads as TGCGCCAGCACCCAGACCGGGGAGCTGTTTTTT. This sequence encodes CASTQTGELFF.

The chain joins TRBV9 to TRBJ1-2; D is perhaps TRBD1 (6 bases). Trimming took off 4 bases at V and 4 bases at J, with 20 bases between the two ends. Germline loops: CDR1 SGDLS, CDR2 YYNGEE. The CDR3 contains 16 residues. CDR3 coding DNA: TGTGCCAGCAGCTCACCCCGCCAGGGGCAAGTCTATGGCTACACCTTC. This translates into CASSSPRQGQVYGYTF.

The genes are TRBV15 and TRBJ2-7, with TRBD2 matching 13 bases. V gave up 5 bases and J gave up 3 bases; unmatched junction bases: 4. The germline CDR1 and CDR2 sequences are LNHNV and YYDKDF (reference sequence). This CDR3 is built from 15 residues. The CDR3 coding sequence is TGTGCCACCAGCGGAGGACTAGCGGGAGACTACGAGCAGTACTTC. Encoded protein: CATSGGLAGDYEQYF.